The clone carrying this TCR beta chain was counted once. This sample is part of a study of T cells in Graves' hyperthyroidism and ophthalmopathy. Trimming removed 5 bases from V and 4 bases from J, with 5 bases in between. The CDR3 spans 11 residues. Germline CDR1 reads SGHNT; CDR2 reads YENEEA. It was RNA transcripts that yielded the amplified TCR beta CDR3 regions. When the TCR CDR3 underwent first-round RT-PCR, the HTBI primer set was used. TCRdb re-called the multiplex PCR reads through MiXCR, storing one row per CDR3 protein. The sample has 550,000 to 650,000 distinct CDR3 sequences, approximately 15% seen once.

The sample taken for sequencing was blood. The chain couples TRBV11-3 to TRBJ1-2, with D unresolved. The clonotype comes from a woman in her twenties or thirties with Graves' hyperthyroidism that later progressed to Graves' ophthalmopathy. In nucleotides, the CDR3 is TGTGCCAGCAGCACAATCTATGGCTACACCTTC. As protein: CASSTIYGYTF.